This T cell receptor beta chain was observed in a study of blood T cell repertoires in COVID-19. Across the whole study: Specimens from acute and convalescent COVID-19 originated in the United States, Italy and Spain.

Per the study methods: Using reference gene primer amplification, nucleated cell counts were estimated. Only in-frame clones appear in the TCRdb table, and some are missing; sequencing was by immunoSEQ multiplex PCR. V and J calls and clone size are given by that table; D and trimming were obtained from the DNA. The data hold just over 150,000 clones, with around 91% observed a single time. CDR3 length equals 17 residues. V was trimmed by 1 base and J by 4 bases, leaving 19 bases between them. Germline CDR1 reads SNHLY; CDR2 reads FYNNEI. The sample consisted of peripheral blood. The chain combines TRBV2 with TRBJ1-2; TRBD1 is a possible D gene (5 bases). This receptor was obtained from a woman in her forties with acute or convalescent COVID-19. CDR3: CASSEGGTGSGGYGYTF. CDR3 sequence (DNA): TGTGCCAGCAGTGAAGGCGGGACCGGATCGGGGGGCTATGGCTACACCTTC.